A selection of T cell receptor beta chains follows, all from one sample in a study of CD8+ T cells in alopecia areata. Repertoires were generated with immunoSEQ multiplex PCR, while TCRdb's copy carries only in-frame clones and drops some. The sample lists 69,000 or so clones, approximately 60% seen once, with approximately 15% in the top ten. Source: CD8+ T cells sorted from blood, taken at week 0. The receptors shown here come from a human donor with alopecia areata. CDR3s include the opening cysteine and the closing phenylalanine or tryptophan. Fields, in order: V gene, J gene, clone size, D gene, CDR3 protein, CDR3 DNA. D genes are given only for firm matches. The size entry is marked missing in some rows and otherwise reads once, few, many or a size class.

TRBV29-1	TRBJ2-1	few	NA	CSPRMGNYNEQFF	TGCAGCCCCCGCATGGGGAACTACAATGAGCAGTTCTTC
TRBV7-9	TRBJ1-2	NA	NA	CASGGDNYGYTF	TGTGCCAGCGGGGGCGATAACTATGGCTACACCTTC
TRBV4-3	TRBJ1-2	NA	TRBD1	CASSPGQGDGYTF	TGCGCCAGCAGCCCCGGACAGGGGGATGGCTACACCTTC
TRBV27	TRBJ2-3	NA	TRBD2	CASSFTGTSGATDTQYF	TGTGCCAGCAGTTTTACCGGGACTAGCGGGGCCACAGATACGCAGTATTTT
TRBV19	TRBJ2-1	few	NA	CASSGLAFEQFF	TGTGCCAGTAGTGGCCTAGCTTTTGAGCAGTTCTTC
TRBV7-9	TRBJ1-1	NA	NA	CASSSSRIANTEAFF	TGTGCCAGCAGCTCTTCCAGGATAGCGAACACTGAAGCTTTCTTT
TRBV27	TRBJ2-3	few	TRBD2	CASSSAGDVRTDTQYF	TGTGCCAGCAGTTCTGCGGGGGATGTCCGCACAGATACGCAGTATTTT
TRBV29-1	TRBJ2-2	once	NA	CSVETILGQGNTGELFF	TGCAGCGTGGAAACTATACTAGGGCAGGGTAACACCGGGGAGCTGTTTTTT
TRBV9	TRBJ2-7	NA	TRBD2	CASSVEDSGLSYEQYF	TGTGCCAGCAGCGTAGAGGATAGCGGGCTTTCCTACGAGCAGTACTTC
TRBV30	TRBJ1-1	NA	TRBD1	CAWSPGQGNTEAFF	TGTGCCTGGAGCCCGGGACAGGGGAATACTGAAGCTTTCTTT
TRBV27	TRBJ2-4	NA	NA	CASSLGLAKNIQYF	TGTGCCAGCAGTTTGGGGCTAGCCAAAAACATTCAGTACTTC
TRBV27	TRBJ2-7	few	TRBD1	CASSSGTGFVEQYF	TGTGCCAGCAGTTCCGGGACAGGGTTCGTCGAGCAGTACTTC
TRBV27	TRBJ1-5	NA	NA	CASSPPGANQPQHF	TGTGCCAGCAGTCCCCCGGGGGCTAATCAGCCCCAGCATTTT
TRBV9	TRBJ2-7	NA	NA	CASTGSYEQYF	TGTGCCAGCACAGGGTCCTACGAGCAGTACTTC
TRBV4-3	TRBJ2-2	few	NA	CASSQGAANTGELFF	TGCGCCAGCAGCCAAGGGGCAGCAAACACCGGGGAGCTGTTTTTT
TRBV27	TRBJ1-1	NA	NA	CASSSPHEAFF	TGTGCCAGCAGCAGTCCCCATGAAGCTTTCTTT
TRBV28	TRBJ2-1	NA	NA	CASGDGVLSYNEQFF	TGTGCCAGCGGGGACGGTGTTCTCTCCTACAATGAGCAGTTCTTC
TRBV5-1	TRBJ2-7	NA	TRBD1	CASSLGTGGYEQYF	TGCGCCAGCAGCTTGGGGACAGGCGGCTACGAGCAGTACTTC
TRBV27	TRBJ2-5	once	NA	CASSPNTVRAETQYF	TGTGCCAGCAGTCCGAATACAGTTCGAGCGGAGACCCAGTACTTC
TRBV28	TRBJ2-7	NA	NA	CASSLFRQDLNEQYF	TGTGCCAGCAGTTTATTTAGACAGGACCTTAACGAGCAGTACTTC
TRBV29-1	TRBJ1-1	NA	NA	CSVEGSVGNTEAFF	TGCAGCGTTGAGGGTTCTGTAGGGAACACTGAAGCTTTCTTT
TRBV4-1	TRBJ2-3	NA	NA	CASSQERGAGSTDTQYF	TGCGCCAGCAGCCAAGAAAGGGGAGCGGGCAGCACAGATACGCAGTATTTT
TRBV9	TRBJ2-5	NA	NA	CASSHEGQETQYF	TGTGCCAGCAGCCATGAGGGACAAGAGACCCAGTACTTC
TRBV11-2	TRBJ2-3	NA	NA	CASSLWGPAESDTQYF	TGTGCCAGCAGCTTGTGGGGGCCCGCAGAGTCAGATACGCAGTATTTT
TRBV7-3	TRBJ2-1	NA	NA	CASSPTVGNEQFF	TGTGCCAGCAGCCCCACCGTAGGCAATGAGCAGTTCTTC
TRBV4-3	TRBJ2-7	NA	TRBD1	CASSRTGASYEQYF	TGCGCCAGCAGCCGGACAGGGGCTTCCTACGAGCAGTACTTC
TRBV5-1	TRBJ1-1	few	NA	CASKERNTEAFF	TGCGCCAGCAAGGAGAGGAACACTGAAGCTTTCTTT
TRBV15	TRBJ2-2	few	NA	CATSTVDSLTTNTGELFF	TGTGCCACCAGCACGGTCGACAGCCTGACAACGAACACCGGGGAGCTGTTTTTT
TRBV11-2	TRBJ2-7	NA	TRBD1	CASSSWEGTGVDEQYF	TGTGCCAGCAGCTCCTGGGAAGGGACAGGGGTGGACGAGCAGTACTTC
TRBV7-6	TRBJ2-7	few	TRBD2	CASSSGTSGNGEQYF	TGTGCCAGCAGCTCTGGGACTAGCGGGAATGGCGAGCAGTACTTC
TRBV30	TRBJ2-3	NA	NA	CAWSGVGYTDTQYF	TGTGCCTGGAGTGGGGTAGGATACACAGATACGCAGTATTTT
TRBV29-1	TRBJ1-2	few	NA	CSVAEGGRGYGYTF	TGCAGCGTTGCCGAGGGGGGGCGCGGTTATGGCTACACCTTC
TRBV4-1	TRBJ2-3	NA	TRBD2	CASSQDPSGGNTQYF	TGCGCCAGCAGCCAAGACCCTAGCGGGGGGAATACGCAGTATTTT
TRBV4-2	TRBJ1-1	NA	NA	CASSHGLGTEAFF	TGTGCCAGCAGCCACGGGTTAGGCACTGAAGCTTTCTTT
TRBV15	TRBJ1-5	few	NA	CATSREADLNQPQHF	TGTGCCACCAGCAGAGAAGCGGACCTCAATCAGCCCCAGCATTTT
TRBV5-1	TRBJ2-1	NA	TRBD2	CASSSSGGFYNEQFF	TGCGCCAGCAGCTCAAGCGGGGGGTTCTACAATGAGCAGTTCTTC
TRBV5-6	TRBJ2-4	once	NA	CASSLGTTIGDIQYF	TGTGCCAGCAGCTTGGGGACAACAATTGGGGACATTCAGTACTTC
TRBV4-3	TRBJ1-2	once	NA	CASSQETGYGYTF	TGCGCCAGCAGCCAAGAAACGGGGTATGGCTACACCTTC
TRBV5-6	TRBJ2-3	NA	TRBD1	CASTRDRVTDTQYF	TGTGCCAGCACCCGGGACAGGGTAACAGATACGCAGTATTTT
TRBV5-1	TRBJ2-2	NA	NA	CASSLSGLFSGELFF	TGCGCCAGCAGCTTGTCGGGCCTCTTCTCCGGGGAGCTGTTTTTT
TRBV5-6	TRBJ1-4	once	NA	CASSPQGGEKLFF	TGTGCCAGCAGCCCACAGGGTGGTGAAAAACTGTTTTTT
TRBV13	TRBJ2-2	few	NA	CASGPGNTGELFF	TGTGCCAGCGGTCCAGGGAACACCGGGGAGCTGTTTTTT
TRBV7-9	TRBJ1-1	NA	NA	CASSYVRGDTEAFF	TGTGCCAGCAGCTACGTCCGGGGGGACACTGAAGCTTTCTTT
TRBV6-1	TRBJ2-1	NA	NA	CASSELALNYNEQFF	TGTGCCAGCAGTGAGTTGGCATTAAACTACAATGAGCAGTTCTTC
TRBV2	TRBJ2-3	NA	NA	CAREGAGDTQYF	TGTGCCAGAGAAGGCGCTGGAGATACGCAGTATTTT
TRBV7-9	TRBJ2-5	NA	NA	CASSLIQETQYF	TGTGCCAGCAGCTTAATACAAGAGACCCAGTACTTC
TRBV5-6	TRBJ2-7	NA	NA	CASSYGVGSYEQYF	TGTGCCAGCAGCTATGGCGTCGGCTCCTACGAGCAGTACTTC
TRBV2	TRBJ1-5	NA	NA	CASSDKGNQPQHF	TGTGCCAGCAGTGATAAGGGGAATCAGCCCCAGCATTTT
TRBV29-1	TRBJ1-4	few	NA	CSVEDNEKLFF	TGCAGCGTTGAAGATAACGAAAAACTGTTTTTT
TRBV27	TRBJ1-2	NA	TRBD1	CASSLRGTGGHDYGYTF	TGTGCCAGCAGTTTAAGGGGAACAGGGGGCCATGACTATGGCTACACCTTC
TRBV13	TRBJ2-3	few	TRBD1	CASSNRGRTDTQYF	TGTGCCAGCAGCAACAGGGGGCGGACAGATACGCAGTATTTT
TRBV9	TRBJ2-1	NA	TRBD2	CASSVDSGGASYNEQFF	TGTGCCAGCAGCGTCGATAGCGGGGGGGCTTCCTACAATGAGCAGTTCTTC
TRBV13	TRBJ2-5	few	NA	CASSLLGETQYF	TGTGCCAGCAGCCTACTCGGGGAGACCCAGTACTTC
TRBV4-1	TRBJ2-7	few	NA	CASSQGQYYEQYF	TGCGCCAGCAGCCAAGGACAGTACTACGAGCAGTACTTC
TRBV29-1	TRBJ2-1	NA	TRBD2	CSVEQGGNEQFF	TGCAGCGTTGAACAGGGAGGGAATGAGCAGTTCTTC
TRBV7-9	TRBJ2-1	NA	NA	CASSNYLRGVEQFF	TGTGCCAGCAGCAACTACCTCCGTGGCGTTGAGCAGTTCTTC
TRBV27	TRBJ1-5	NA	NA	CASSSTTGWGNQPQHF	TGTGCCAGCAGTTCCACCACAGGGTGGGGCAATCAGCCCCAGCATTTT
TRBV30	TRBJ1-4	NA	TRBD1	CAWSSGTGVEKLFF	TGTGCCTGGAGTTCCGGGACAGGGGTCGAAAAACTGTTTTTT
TRBV6-5	TRBJ2-5	NA	NA	CASSYEGFAREETQYF	TGTGCCAGCAGTTACGAGGGCTTTGCGAGGGAGGAGACCCAGTACTTC